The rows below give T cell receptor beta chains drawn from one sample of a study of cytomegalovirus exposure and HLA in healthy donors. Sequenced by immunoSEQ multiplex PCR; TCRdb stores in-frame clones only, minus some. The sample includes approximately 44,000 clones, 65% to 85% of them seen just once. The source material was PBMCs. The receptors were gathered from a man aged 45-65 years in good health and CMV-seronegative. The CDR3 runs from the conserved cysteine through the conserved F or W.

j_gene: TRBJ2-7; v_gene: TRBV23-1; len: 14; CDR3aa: CASSQWQGSYEQYF
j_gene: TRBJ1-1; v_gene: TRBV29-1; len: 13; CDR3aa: CSVDQGQSTEAFF
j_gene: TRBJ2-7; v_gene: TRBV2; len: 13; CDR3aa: CAISANGGAEQYF
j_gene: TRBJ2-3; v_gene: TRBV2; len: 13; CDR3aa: CASAELSTDTQYF
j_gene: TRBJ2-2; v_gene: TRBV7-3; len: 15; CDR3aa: CASSSRQGHTGELFF
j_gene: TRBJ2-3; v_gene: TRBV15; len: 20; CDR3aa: CATSKRVVAGGQWGTDTQYF
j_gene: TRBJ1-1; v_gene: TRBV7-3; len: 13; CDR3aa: CASSSDRGTEAFF
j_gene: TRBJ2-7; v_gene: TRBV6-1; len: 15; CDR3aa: CASSEGQAGLYEQYF
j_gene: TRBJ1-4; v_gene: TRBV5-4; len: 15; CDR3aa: CASSSVGQGDEKLFF
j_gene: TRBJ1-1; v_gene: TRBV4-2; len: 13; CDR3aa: CASSPTQNTEAFF
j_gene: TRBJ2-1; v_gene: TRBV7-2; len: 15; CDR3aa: CASSPGTSGHTKQFF
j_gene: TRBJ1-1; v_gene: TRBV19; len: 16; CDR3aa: CASSWITGVRNTEAFF
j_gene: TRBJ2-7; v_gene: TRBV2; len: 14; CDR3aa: CASRETSRAYEQYF
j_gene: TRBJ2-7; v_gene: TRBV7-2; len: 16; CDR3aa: CASSLEGRAPLYEQYF
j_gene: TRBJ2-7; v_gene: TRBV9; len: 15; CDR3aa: CASSAGGGETYEQYF